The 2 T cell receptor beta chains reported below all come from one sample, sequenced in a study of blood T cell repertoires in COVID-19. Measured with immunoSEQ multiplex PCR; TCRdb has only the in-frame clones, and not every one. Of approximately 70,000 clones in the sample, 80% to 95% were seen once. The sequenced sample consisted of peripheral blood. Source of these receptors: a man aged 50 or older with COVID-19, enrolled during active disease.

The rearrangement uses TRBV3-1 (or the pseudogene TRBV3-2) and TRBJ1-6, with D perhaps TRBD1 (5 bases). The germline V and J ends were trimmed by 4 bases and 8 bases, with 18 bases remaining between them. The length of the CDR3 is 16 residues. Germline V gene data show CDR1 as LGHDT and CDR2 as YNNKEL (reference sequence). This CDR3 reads CASSLAGGGPDSPLHF. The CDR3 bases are TGTGCCAGCAGCCTCGCCGGCGGGGGTCCGGATTCACCCCTCCACTTT.

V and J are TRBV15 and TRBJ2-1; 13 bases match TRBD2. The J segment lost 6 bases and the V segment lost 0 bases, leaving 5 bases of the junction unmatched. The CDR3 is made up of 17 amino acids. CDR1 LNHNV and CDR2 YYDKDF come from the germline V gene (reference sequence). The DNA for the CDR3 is TGTGCCACCAGCAGAGATCCCCGGACTAGCGGGAGCAATGAGCAGTTCTTC. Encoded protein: CATSRDPRTSGSNEQFF.